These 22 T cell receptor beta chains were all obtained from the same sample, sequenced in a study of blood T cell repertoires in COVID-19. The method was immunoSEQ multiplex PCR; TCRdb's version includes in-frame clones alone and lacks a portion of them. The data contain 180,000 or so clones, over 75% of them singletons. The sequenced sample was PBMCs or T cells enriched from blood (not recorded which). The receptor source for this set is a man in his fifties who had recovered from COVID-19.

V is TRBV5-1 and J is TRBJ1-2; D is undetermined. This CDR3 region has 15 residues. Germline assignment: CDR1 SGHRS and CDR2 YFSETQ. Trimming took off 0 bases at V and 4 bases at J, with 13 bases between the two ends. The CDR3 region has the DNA TGCGCCAGCAGCTTGGATGAGGGAACGCTCTATGGCTACACCTTC. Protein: CASSLDEGTLYGYTF. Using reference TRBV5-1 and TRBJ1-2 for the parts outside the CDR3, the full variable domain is KAGVTQTPRYLIKTRGQQVTLSCSPISGHRSVSWYQQTPGQGLQFLFEYFSETQRNKGNFPGRFSGRQFSNSRSEMNVSTLELGDSALYLCASSLDEGTLYGYTFGSGTRLTVV.

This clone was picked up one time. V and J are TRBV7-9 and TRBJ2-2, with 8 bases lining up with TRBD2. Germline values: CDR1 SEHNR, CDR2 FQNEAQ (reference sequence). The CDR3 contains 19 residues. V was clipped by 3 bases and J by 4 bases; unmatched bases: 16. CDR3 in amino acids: CASSFPGGPAGALTGELFF. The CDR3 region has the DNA TGTGCCAGCAGCTTCCCGGGGGGGCCAGCGGGAGCGCTCACCGGGGAGCTGTTTTTT.

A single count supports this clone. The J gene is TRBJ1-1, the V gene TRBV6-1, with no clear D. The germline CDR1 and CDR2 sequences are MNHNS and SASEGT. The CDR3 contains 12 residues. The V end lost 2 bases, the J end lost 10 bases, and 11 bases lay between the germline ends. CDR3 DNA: TGTGCCAGCAGTGAACTGGAGGGAGGAGCTTTCTTT. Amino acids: CASSELEGGAFF.

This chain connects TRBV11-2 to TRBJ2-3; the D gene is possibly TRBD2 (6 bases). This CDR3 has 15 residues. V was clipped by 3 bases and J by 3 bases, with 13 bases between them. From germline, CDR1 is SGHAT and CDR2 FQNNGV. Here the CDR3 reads CASSLGLHGTDTQYF. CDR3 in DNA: TGTGCCAGCAGCTTGGGACTTCATGGGACAGATACGCAGTATTTT.

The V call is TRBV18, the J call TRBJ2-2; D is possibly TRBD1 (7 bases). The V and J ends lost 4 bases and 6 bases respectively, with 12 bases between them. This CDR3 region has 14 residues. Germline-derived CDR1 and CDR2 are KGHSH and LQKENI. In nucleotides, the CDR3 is TGTGCCAGCTCACAAACAGGGGAGGCCGGGGAGCTGTTTTTT. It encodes CASSQTGEAGELFF. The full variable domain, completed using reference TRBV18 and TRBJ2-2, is NAGVMQNPRHLVRRRGQEARLRCSPMKGHSHVYWYRQLPEEGLKFMVYLQKENIIDESGMPKERFSAEFPKEGPSILRIQQVVRGDSAAYFCASSQTGEAGELFFGEGSRLTVL.

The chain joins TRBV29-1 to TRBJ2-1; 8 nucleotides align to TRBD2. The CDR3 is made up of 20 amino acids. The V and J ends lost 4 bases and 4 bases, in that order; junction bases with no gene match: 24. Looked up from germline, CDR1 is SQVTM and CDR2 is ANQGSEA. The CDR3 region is CSVGGLLAETNYGAYNEQFF. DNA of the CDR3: TGCAGCGTTGGAGGATTACTAGCGGAAACAAACTACGGGGCTTACAATGAGCAGTTCTTC.

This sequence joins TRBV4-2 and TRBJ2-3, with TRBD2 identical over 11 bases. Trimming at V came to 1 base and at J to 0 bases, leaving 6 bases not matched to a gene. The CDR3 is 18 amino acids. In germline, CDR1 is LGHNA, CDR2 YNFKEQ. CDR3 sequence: CASSQGSGGARSTDTQYF. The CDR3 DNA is TGTGCCAGCAGCCAAGGTAGCGGGGGGGCCCGGAGCACAGATACGCAGTATTTT.

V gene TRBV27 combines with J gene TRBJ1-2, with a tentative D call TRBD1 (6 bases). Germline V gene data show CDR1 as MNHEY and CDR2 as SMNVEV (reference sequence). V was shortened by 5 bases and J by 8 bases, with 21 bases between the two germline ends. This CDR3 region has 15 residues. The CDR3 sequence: CASSPKPGHHLGYTF. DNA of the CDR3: TGTGCCAGCAGTCCTAAACCGGGACATCACCTGGGCTACACCTTC.

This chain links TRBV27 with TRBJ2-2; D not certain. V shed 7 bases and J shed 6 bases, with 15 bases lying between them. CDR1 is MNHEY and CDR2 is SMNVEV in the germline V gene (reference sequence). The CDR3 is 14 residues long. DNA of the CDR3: TGTGCCAGCAAAGTAAGGTTCGGGTCCGGGGAGCTGTTTTTT. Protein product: CASKVRFGSGELFF.

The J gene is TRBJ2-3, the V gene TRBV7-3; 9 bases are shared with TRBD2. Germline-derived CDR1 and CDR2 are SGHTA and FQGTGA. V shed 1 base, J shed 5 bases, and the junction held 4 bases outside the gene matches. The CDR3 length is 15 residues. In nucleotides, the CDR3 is TGTGCCAGCAGCTTAATGGCGGGAGGGGGAGATACGCAGTATTTT. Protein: CASSLMAGGGDTQYF.

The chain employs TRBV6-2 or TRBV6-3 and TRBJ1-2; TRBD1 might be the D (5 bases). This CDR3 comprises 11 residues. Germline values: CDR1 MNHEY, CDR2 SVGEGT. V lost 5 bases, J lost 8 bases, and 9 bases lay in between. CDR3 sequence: CASSGGLGYTF. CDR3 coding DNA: TGTGCCAGCAGTGGGGGACTGGGCTACACCTTC.

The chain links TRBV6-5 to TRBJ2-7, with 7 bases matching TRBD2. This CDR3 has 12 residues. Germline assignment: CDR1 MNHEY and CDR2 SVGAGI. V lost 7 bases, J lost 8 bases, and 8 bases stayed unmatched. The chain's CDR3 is CASKRSGEKQYF. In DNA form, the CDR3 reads TGTGCCAGCAAGCGCAGCGGGGAGAAGCAGTACTTC.

CDR3 in DNA: TGTGCCAGCAGCTTAGATGGAAACAGGGACTACAATGAGCAGTTCTTC. Protein product: CASSLDGNRDYNEQFF. The V gene is TRBV11-3, the J gene TRBJ2-1; perhaps TRBD1 as D (6 bases). With 0 bases removed from V and 3 bases from J, the gap between germline ends came to 12 bases. From germline, CDR1 is SGHNT and CDR2 YENEEA. The CDR3 is made up of 16 amino acids.

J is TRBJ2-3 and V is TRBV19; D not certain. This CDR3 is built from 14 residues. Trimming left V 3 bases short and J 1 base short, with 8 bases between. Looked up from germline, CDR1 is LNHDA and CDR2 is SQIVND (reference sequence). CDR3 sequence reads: CASSISQGTDTQYF. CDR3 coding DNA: TGTGCCAGTAGTATTTCGCAGGGCACAGATACGCAGTATTTT. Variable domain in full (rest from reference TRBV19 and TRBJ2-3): DGGITQSPKYLFRKEGQNVTLSCEQNLNHDAMYWYRQDPGQGLRLIYYSQIVNDFQKGDIAEGYSVSREKKESFPLTVTSAQKNPTAFYLCASSISQGTDTQYFGPGTRLTVL.

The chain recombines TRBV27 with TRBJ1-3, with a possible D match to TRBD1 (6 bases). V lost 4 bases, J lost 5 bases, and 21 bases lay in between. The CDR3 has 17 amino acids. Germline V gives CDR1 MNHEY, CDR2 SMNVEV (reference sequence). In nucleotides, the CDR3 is TGTGCCAGCAGTTCCCACCACCGGGACACCCTGCGAAACACCATATATTTT. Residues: CASSSHHRDTLRNTIYF.

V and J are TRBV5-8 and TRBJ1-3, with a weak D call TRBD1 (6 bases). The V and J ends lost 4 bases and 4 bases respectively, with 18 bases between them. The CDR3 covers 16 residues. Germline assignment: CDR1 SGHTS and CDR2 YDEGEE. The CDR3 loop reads CASSPSGQLRGNTIYF. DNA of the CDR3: TGTGCCAGCAGCCCCTCAGGACAGCTGAGAGGAAACACCATATATTTT.

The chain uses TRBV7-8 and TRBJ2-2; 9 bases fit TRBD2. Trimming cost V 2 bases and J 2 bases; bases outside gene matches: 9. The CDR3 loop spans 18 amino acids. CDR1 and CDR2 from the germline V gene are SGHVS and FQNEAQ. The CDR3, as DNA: TGTGCCAGCAGCTTATTCGGCGGGAGGGAATTAAACACCGGGGAGCTGTTTTTT. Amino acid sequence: CASSLFGGRELNTGELFF. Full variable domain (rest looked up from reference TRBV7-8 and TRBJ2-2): GAGVSQSPRYKVAKRGQDVALRCDPISGHVSLFWYQQALGQGPEFLTYFQNEAQLDKSGLPSDRFFAERPEGSVSTLKIQRTQQEDSAVYLCASSLFGGRELNTGELFFGEGSRLTVL.

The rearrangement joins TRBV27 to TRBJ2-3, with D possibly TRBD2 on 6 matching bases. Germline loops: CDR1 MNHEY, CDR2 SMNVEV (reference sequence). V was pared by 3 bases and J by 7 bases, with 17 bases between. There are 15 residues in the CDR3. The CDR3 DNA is TGTGCCAGCAGTTTCGGGACTTCCTCGGGGTATACGCAGTATTTT. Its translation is CASSFGTSSGYTQYF.

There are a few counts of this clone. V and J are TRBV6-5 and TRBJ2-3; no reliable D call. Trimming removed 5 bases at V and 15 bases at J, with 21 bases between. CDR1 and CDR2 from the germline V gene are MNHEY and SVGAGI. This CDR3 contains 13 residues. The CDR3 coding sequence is TGTGCCAGCAGTCCGCCCGACTTACTGCGGCACTATTTT. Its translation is CASSPPDLLRHYF.

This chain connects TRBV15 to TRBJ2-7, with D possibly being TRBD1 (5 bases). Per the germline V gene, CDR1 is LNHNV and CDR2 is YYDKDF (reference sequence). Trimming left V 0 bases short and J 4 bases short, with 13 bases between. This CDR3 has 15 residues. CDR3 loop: CATSRDLTASYEQYF. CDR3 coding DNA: TGTGCCACCAGCAGAGATCTGACAGCCTCTTACGAGCAGTACTTC.

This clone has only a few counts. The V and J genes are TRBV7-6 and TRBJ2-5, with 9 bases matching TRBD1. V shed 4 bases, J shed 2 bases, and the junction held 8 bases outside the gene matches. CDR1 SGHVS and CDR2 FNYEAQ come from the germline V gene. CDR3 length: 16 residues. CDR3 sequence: CASSSGGGQGQETQYF. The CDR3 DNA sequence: TGTGCCAGCAGCTCCGGAGGAGGACAGGGGCAAGAGACCCAGTACTTC.

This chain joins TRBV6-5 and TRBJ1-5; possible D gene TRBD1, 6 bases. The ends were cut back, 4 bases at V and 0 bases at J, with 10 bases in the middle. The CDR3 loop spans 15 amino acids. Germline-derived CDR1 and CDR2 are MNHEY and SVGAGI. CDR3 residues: CASSSQGFSNQPQHF. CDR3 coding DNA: TGTGCCAGCAGTTCGCAGGGGTTTAGCAATCAGCCCCAGCATTTT.